These T cell receptor beta chains were read from a single sample in a study of T cells after yellow fever vaccination. TCRdb reprocessed the 5' RACE reads via MiXCR and lists one record per CDR3 protein. The sample includes some 220,000 distinct CDR3 sequences, less than 3.5% seen only once; the top ten take roughly 3%. Sequencing was performed on CD4+ T cells sorted from PBMCs, taken 10 days after the yellow fever booster vaccination. These receptors originate from a man aged 18 to 30 who received the YFV17D yellow fever vaccine. Each CDR3 is given with its conserved first and last residue. The D gene is left open where the match is weak.

CDR3aa,v_gene,d_gene,j_gene
CASSLQRGGLETQYF,TRBV3-1,TRBD2,TRBJ2-5
CSATLHQAGGNQPQHF,TRBV20-1,-,TRBJ1-5
CSARSGSPQETQYF,TRBV20-1,-,TRBJ2-5
CASSLNSMNTEAFF,TRBV7-6,-,TRBJ1-1
CASSPRTQGHTEAFF,TRBV18,-,TRBJ1-1
CASSLSSARSRGSNQPQHF,TRBV7-8,-,TRBJ1-5
CASSQDKQGDQPQHF,TRBV4-1,-,TRBJ1-5
CASLLGGRGELFF,TRBV12-3/TRBV12-4,-,TRBJ2-2
CASSIGGQLNTEAFF,TRBV19,-,TRBJ1-1
CASSLVAGTLNTEAFF,TRBV7-6,-,TRBJ1-1
CASSGTGTLPWQYF,TRBV9,-,TRBJ2-7
CASSSDSSTDTQYF,TRBV5-1,-,TRBJ2-3
CASSYSPLRDTEAFF,TRBV6-2/TRBV6-3,-,TRBJ1-1
CASSLEVLQPQHF,TRBV7-2,-,TRBJ1-5
CASSLLSLVYTDTQYF,TRBV7-9,-,TRBJ2-3
CATSRDRGDTIYF,TRBV15,-,TRBJ1-3
CASTSTSGGRNEQFF,TRBV6-5,TRBD2,TRBJ2-1
CASRVGRHEQFF,TRBV6-5,-,TRBJ2-1
CSGGLGETQYF,TRBV29-1,-,TRBJ2-5
CASGRGYNEQFF,TRBV2,TRBD2,TRBJ2-1
CASSPSGSYEQYF,TRBV7-3,TRBD2,TRBJ2-7
CASSREIAEAFF,TRBV2,-,TRBJ1-1
CSARDSRGAYSHGYTF,TRBV20-1,TRBD1,TRBJ1-2
CASSSGVTGGADTQYF,TRBV7-3,TRBD2,TRBJ2-3
CASSVTGYGVNTEAFF,TRBV9,-,TRBJ1-1
CASSLERGIRGNTEAFF,TRBV5-1,-,TRBJ1-1